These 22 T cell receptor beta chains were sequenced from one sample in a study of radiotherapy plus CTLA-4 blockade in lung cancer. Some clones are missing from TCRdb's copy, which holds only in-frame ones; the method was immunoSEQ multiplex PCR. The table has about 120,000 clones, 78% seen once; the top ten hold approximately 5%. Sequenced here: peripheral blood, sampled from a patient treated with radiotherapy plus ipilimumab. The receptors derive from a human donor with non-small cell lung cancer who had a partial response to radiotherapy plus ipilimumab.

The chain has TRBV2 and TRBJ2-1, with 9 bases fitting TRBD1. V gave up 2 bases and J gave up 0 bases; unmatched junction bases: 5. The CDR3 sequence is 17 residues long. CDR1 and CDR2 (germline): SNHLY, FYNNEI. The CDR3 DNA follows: TGTGCCAGCAGTGAACGGGACAGGGCCTACTCCTACAATGAGCAGTTCTTC. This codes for CASSERDRAYSYNEQFF.

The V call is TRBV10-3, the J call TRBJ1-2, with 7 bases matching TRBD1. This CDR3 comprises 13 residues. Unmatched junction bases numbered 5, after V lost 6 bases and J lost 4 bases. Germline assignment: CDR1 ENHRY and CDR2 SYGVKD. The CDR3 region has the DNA TGTGCCATCAGCGCCGGGACAGTCTATGGCTACACCTTC. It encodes CAISAGTVYGYTF.

CDR3 amino acids: CASSQPELRTYNEQFF. Written as DNA, the CDR3 is TGTGCCAGCAGCCAACCGGAGCTCAGAACCTACAATGAGCAGTTCTTC. The rearrangement uses TRBV4-2 and TRBJ2-1; D gene ambiguous. The CDR3 covers 16 residues. Germline CDR1 and CDR2: LGHNA and YNFKEQ. V was trimmed by 2 bases and J by 2 bases, leaving 13 bases between them.

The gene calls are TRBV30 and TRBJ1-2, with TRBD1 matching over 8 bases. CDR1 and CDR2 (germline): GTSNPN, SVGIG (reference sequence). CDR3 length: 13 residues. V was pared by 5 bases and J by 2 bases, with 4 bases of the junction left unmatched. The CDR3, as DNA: TGTGCCTGGCAAAACAGGGGGAACTATGGCTACACCTTC. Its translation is CAWQNRGNYGYTF.

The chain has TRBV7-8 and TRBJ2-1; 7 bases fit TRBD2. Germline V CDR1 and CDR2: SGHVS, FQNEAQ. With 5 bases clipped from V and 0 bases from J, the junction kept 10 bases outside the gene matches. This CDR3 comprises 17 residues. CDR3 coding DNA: TGTGCCAGCAGCCTCCGGGACTACCAAAGCTCCTACAATGAGCAGTTCTTC. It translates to CASSLRDYQSSYNEQFF.

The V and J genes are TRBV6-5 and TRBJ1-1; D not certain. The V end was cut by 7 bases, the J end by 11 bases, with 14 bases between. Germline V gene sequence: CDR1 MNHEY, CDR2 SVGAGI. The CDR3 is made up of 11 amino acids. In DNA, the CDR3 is TGTGCCAGCAACTACCGCAGAGAGGCTTTCTTT. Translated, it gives CASNYRREAFF.

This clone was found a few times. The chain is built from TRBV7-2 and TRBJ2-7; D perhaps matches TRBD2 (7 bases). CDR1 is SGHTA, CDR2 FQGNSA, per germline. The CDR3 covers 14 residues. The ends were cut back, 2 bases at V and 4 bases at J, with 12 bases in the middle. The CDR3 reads CASSLTGGVYEQYF. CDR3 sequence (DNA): TGTGCCAGCAGCTTAACGGGGGGCGTGTACGAGCAGTACTTC. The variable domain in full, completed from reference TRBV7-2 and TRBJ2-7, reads GAGVSQSPSNKVTEKGKDVELRCDPISGHTALYWYRQSLGQGLEFLIYFQGNSAPDKSGLPSDRFSAERTGGSVSTLTIQRTQQEDSAVYLCASSLTGGVYEQYFGPGTRLTVT.

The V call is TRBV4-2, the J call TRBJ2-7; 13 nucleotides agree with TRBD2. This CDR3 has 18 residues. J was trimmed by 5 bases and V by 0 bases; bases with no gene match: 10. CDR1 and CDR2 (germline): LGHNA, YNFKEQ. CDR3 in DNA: TGTGCCAGCAGCCAAGATGTTAGGTTGGGACTAGCGGGAAACGAGCAGTACTTC. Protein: CASSQDVRLGLAGNEQYF.

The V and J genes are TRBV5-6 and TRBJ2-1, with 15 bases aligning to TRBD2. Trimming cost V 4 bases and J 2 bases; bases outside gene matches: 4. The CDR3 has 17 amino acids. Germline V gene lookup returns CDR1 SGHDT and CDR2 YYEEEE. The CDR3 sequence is CASSSGTSGRPYNEQFF. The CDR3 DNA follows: TGTGCCAGCAGCAGCGGGACTAGCGGGAGGCCCTACAATGAGCAGTTCTTC.

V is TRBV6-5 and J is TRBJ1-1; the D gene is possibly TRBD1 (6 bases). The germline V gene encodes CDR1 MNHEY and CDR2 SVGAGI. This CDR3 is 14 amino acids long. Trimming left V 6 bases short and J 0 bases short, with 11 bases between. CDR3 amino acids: CASSQQGLNTEAFF. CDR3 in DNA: TGTGCCAGCAGCCAACAGGGACTGAACACTGAAGCTTTCTTT.

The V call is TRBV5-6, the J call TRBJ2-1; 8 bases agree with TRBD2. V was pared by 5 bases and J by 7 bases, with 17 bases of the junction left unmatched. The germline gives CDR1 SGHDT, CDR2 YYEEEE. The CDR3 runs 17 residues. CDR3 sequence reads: CASSLRWSGRVSNEQFF. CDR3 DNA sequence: TGTGCCAGCAGTCTTCGATGGAGCGGGAGAGTAAGTAATGAGCAGTTCTTC.

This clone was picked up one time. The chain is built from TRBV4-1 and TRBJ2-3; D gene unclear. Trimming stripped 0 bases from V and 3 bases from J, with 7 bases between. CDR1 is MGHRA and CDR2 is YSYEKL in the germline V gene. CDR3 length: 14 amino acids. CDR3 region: CASSQDSHTDTQYF. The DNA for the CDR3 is TGCGCCAGCAGCCAAGATTCCCATACAGATACGCAGTATTTT.

This CDR3 is CASSAGFYEQYF. CDR3 in DNA: TGTGCCAGCAGTGCAGGGTTCTACGAGCAGTACTTC. The chain employs TRBV6-1 and TRBJ2-7; the D gene is possibly TRBD1 (5 bases). The V end was cut by 4 bases, the J end by 3 bases, with 7 bases between. The CDR3 has 12 amino acids. Germline V lookup: CDR1 MNHNS, CDR2 SASEGT.

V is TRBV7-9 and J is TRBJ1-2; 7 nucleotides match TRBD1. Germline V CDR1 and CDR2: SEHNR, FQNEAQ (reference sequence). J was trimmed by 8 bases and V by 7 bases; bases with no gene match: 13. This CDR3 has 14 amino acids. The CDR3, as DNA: TGTGCCAGCATCCCAAGTGGGACAGCGGGCGGCTACACCTTC. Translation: CASIPSGTAGGYTF.

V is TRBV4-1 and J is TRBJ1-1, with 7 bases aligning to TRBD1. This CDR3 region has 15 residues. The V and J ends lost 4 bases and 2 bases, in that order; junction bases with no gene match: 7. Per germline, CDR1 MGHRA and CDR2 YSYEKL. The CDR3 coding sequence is TGCGCCAGCAGCCCAACCGACAGGGAAAACACTGAAGCTTTCTTT. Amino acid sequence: CASSPTDRENTEAFF.

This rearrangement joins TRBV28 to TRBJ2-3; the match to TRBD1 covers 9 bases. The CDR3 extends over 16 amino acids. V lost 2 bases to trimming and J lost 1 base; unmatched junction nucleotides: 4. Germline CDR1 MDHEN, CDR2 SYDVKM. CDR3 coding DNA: TGTGCCAGCAGTTTAAGGGGACAGGGAGGCACAGATACGCAGTATTTT. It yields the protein CASSLRGQGGTDTQYF. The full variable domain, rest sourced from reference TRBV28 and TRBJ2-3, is DVKVTQSSRYLVKRTGEKVFLECVQDMDHENMFWYRQDPGLGLRLIYFSYDVKMKEKGDIPEGYSVSREKKERFSLILESASTNQTSMYLCASSLRGQGGTDTQYFGPGTRLTVL.

CDR3 residues: CASSIDYQVEQFF. CDR3 sequence (DNA): TGTGCCAGTAGTATAGATTACCAGGTTGAGCAGTTCTTC. The chain has TRBV19 and TRBJ2-1; D remains unclear. CDR1 and CDR2 (germline): LNHDA, SQIVND (reference sequence). V was clipped by 0 bases and J by 9 bases, with 9 bases between them. This CDR3 is built from 13 residues.

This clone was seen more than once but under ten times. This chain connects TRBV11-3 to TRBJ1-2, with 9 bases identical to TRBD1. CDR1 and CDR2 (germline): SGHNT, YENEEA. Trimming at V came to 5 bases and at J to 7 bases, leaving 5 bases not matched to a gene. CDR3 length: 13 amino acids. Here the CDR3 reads CASSPGTGTGYTF. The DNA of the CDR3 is TGTGCCAGCAGCCCCGGGACAGGGACTGGCTACACCTTC.

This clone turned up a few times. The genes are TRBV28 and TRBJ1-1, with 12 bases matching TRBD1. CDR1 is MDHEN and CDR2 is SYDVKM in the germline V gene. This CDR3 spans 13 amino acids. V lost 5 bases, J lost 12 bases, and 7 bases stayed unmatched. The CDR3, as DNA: TGTGCCAGCAGTCCCGGGACAGGGGGCGCGTCTTTCTTT. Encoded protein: CASSPGTGGASFF.

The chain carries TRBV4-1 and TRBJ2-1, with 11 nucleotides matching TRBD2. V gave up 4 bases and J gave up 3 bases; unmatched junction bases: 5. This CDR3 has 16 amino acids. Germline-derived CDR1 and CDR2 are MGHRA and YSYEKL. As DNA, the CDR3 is TGCGCCAGCAGCCGACAGGGACTAGCGGTCTACAATGAGCAGTTCTTC. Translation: CASSRQGLAVYNEQFF.

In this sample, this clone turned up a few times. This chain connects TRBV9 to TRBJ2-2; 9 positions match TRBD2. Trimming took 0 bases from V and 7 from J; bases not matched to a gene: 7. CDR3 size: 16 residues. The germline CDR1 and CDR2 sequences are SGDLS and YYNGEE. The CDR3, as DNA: TGTGCCAGCAGCGTAGTAGCGGGAGAGTTCGGCGGGGAGCTGTTTTTT. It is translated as CASSVVAGEFGGELFF.

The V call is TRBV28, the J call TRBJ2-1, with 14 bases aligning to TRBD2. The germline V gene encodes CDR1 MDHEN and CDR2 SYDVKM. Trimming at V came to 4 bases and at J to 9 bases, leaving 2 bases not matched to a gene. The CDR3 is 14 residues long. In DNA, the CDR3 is TGTGCCAGCAGTTCGGGACTAGCGGGAGCTGAGCAGTTCTTC. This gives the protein CASSSGLAGAEQFF.